These 31 T cell receptor beta chains originate from one sample sequenced in a study (dated by TCRdb to 2016 to 2018). The library came from RT-PCR. The run used an Illumina MiSeq. TCRdb reworked the public reads: Q25 trimming with fastp, MiXCR clone assembly, productive beta chains retained. Under each unique CDR3 protein, matching rows form one entry showing the most common genes and DNA. The sample records about 700,000 distinct CDR3 sequences, 12% to 15% of which are singletons. The top ten hold roughly 4% of the sample. What was sequenced was memory CD4+ T cells from blood. These receptors were collected from a female donor in good health, serving as a healthy control.

The chain is built from TRBV7-9 and TRBJ2-7; 7 bases line up with TRBD1. The V and J ends lost 1 base and 2 bases, in that order; junction bases with no gene match: 11. CDR1 is SEHNR and CDR2 is FQNEAQ in the germline V gene (reference sequence). CDR3 length equals 17 residues. CDR3 in DNA: TGTGCCAGCAGCTTAGGCGCCGGGGACAGCGCTGCCTACGAGCAGTACTTC. Translated: CASSLGAGDSAAYEQYF.

The V gene is TRBV10-1, the J gene TRBJ2-1; D possibly corresponds to TRBD2 (6 bases). The CDR3 has 12 residues. In germline, CDR1 is WNHNN, CDR2 SYGVQD (reference sequence). Deletions cut 6 bases from V and 14 bases from J, with 17 bases between. CDR3 residues: CASRGAGITEFF. CDR3 nucleotides: TGCGCCAGCAGAGGTGCGGGAATAACAGAGTTCTTC.

The chain has TRBV7-6 and TRBJ1-1; D is undetermined. CDR1 and CDR2 (germline): SGHVS, FNYEAQ. Trimming took 3 bases from V and 5 from J, leaving 10 bases between them. CDR3 length: 13 amino acids. CDR3 DNA: TGTGCCAGCAGCTTCGGTTTAGAAACTGAAGCTTTCTTT. Protein sequence: CASSFGLETEAFF. Together with reference TRBV7-6 and TRBJ1-1, the CDR3 gives the full variable domain: GAGVSQSPRYKVTKRGQDVALRCDPISGHVSLYWYRQALGQGPEFLTYFNYEAQQDKSGLPNDRFSAERPEGSISTLTIQRTEQRDSAMYRCASSFGLETEAFFGQGTRLTVV.

This clonotype was seen a handful of times. The V call is TRBV5-1, the J call TRBJ2-2, with D maybe TRBD1 (6 bases). There are 16 residues in the CDR3. Per germline, CDR1 SGHRS and CDR2 YFSETQ. Between the trimmed V and J ends, which lost 4 bases and 2 bases, there was a span of 15 bases. The CDR3 DNA reads as TGCGCCAGCAGCGCGATTACAGGGAGAAACACCGGGGAGCTGTTTTTT. Encoded protein: CASSAITGRNTGELFF.

In its sample, this clonotype was seen many times. The chain combines TRBV7-2 with TRBJ2-1; TRBD1 is a possible D gene (6 bases). From germline, CDR1 is SGHTA and CDR2 FQGNSA. Trimming pared 5 bases from V and 6 bases from J, leaving 17 bases between. The CDR3 sequence is 15 residues long. CDR3 sequence (DNA): TGTGCCAGCAGCCCCACCCAGGGGAGCCCCAATGAGCAGTTCTTC. Residues: CASSPTQGSPNEQFF.

The gene calls are TRBV20-1 and TRBJ2-2; D is perhaps TRBD2 (6 bases). The CDR3 extends over 16 amino acids. Trimming pared 1 base from V and 5 bases from J, leaving 17 bases between. Germline-derived CDR1 and CDR2 are DFQATT and SNEGSKA (reference sequence). The DNA of the CDR3 is TGCAGTGCTAGAGTAGGAGGGGCTGTGGGAACCGGGGAGCTGTTTTTT. It yields the protein CSARVGGAVGTGELFF.

The rearrangement uses TRBV12-3 or TRBV12-4 and TRBJ1-1; D is perhaps TRBD1 (5 bases). V lost 6 bases and J lost 4, with 12 bases in between. The CDR3 covers 13 residues. CDR3 residues: CASRKGVITEAFF. The CDR3 DNA sequence: TGTGCCAGCAGAAAAGGGGTTATCACTGAAGCTTTCTTT.

This clonotype was detected a few times. J is TRBJ2-1 and V is TRBV7-3, with 11 bases identical to TRBD2. The CDR3 consists of 15 residues. J lost 9 bases, V lost 5 bases, and 9 bases had no gene match. In germline, CDR1 is SGHTA, CDR2 FQGTGA. CDR3 sequence: CASSATLAGATEQFF. The CDR3 DNA follows: TGTGCCAGCAGCGCCACACTAGCGGGGGCAACTGAGCAGTTCTTC.

This clonotype turned up a few times. This chain links TRBV11-1 with TRBJ2-1; the D gene is possibly TRBD1 (6 bases). The CDR3 is made up of 15 amino acids. Trimming cost V 3 bases and J 10 bases, with 19 bases left between them. Germline V gene lookup returns CDR1 SGHAT and CDR2 FQDESV (reference sequence). The CDR3 DNA is TGTGCCAGCAGCTTTTGGGGGCCTTCGCCACAGGAGCAGTTCTTC. This sequence encodes CASSFWGPSPQEQFF.

V gene TRBV5-6 combines with J gene TRBJ1-3; no clear D. Germline-derived CDR1 and CDR2 are SGHDT and YYEEEE. The CDR3 spans 15 residues. V lost 4 bases, J lost 2 bases, and 13 bases lay in between. In DNA form, the CDR3 reads TGTGCCAGCAGCCCTACTGCCGGGGCTGGAAACACCATATATTTT. Translating gives CASSPTAGAGNTIYF.

This clonotype was counted many times. The V and J genes are TRBV6-5 and TRBJ2-2, with 11 positions matching TRBD2. CDR3 length equals 16 residues. Germline-derived CDR1 and CDR2 are MNHEY and SVGAGI. V lost 0 bases, J lost 6 bases, and 3 bases stayed unmatched. CDR3 region: CASSYSLAGGPGELFF. DNA for the CDR3: TGTGCCAGCAGTTACTCTTTAGCGGGGGGGCCCGGGGAGCTGTTTTTT.

At least ten counts were recorded for this clonotype. The DNA of the CDR3 is TGTGCCAGCAGTTACTCGAGGGACAGGTTGTATTTT. Protein product: CASSYSRDRLYF. The V gene is TRBV6-2 or TRBV6-3, the J gene TRBJ2-3, with 8 bases fitting TRBD1. Germline V gene lookup returns CDR1 MNHEY and CDR2 SVGEGT. CDR3 length: 12 amino acids. Trimming cost V 0 bases and J 14 bases; bases outside gene matches: 4.

This clonotype was observed at least ten times. The chain is built from TRBV5-1 and TRBJ2-3, with D possibly being TRBD2 (5 bases). From germline, CDR1 is SGHRS and CDR2 YFSETQ. V shed 2 bases and J shed 5 bases, with 12 bases lying between them. This CDR3 comprises 14 residues. CDR3 sequence reads: CASSFFSAGDTQYF. In DNA, the CDR3 is TGCGCCAGCAGCTTTTTCTCGGCGGGAGATACGCAGTATTTT.

This clonotype occurred many times. V usage is TRBV20-1 and J usage is TRBJ1-5; maybe TRBD1 (6 bases). This CDR3 region has 14 residues. The V and J ends lost 3 bases and 3 bases respectively, with 12 bases between them. CDR1 and CDR2 from the germline V gene are DFQATT and SNEGSKA (reference sequence). Written as DNA, the CDR3 is TGCAGTGCTAGTAAACAGGGTCCCAATCAGCCCCAGCATTTT. It codes for CSASKQGPNQPQHF.

The table lists this clonotype with a few counts. The rearrangement joins TRBV20-1 to TRBJ2-3; possibly TRBD1 for D (6 bases). The germline V gene encodes CDR1 DFQATT and CDR2 SNEGSKA (reference sequence). Trimming pared 3 bases from V and 8 bases from J, leaving 24 bases between. The CDR3 has 16 amino acids. CDR3 amino acids: CSARPSSEGDGATQYF. In nucleotides, the CDR3 is TGCAGTGCTAGGCCCTCCTCCGAGGGGGACGGGGCTACGCAGTATTTT.

This clonotype was seen at least ten times. This chain uses TRBV5-1 with TRBJ2-3; 8 bases map to TRBD2. The CDR3 consists of 15 residues. The germline V gene encodes CDR1 SGHRS and CDR2 YFSETQ. J was trimmed by 2 bases and V by 4 bases; bases with no gene match: 6. This chain's CDR3 is CASSDTSGFTDTQYF. In nucleotides, the CDR3 is TGCGCCAGCAGCGATACTAGCGGCTTCACAGATACGCAGTATTTT.

This clonotype was recorded a few times. The V gene is TRBV6-1, the J gene TRBJ1-2; perhaps TRBD1 as D (5 bases). This CDR3 has 14 amino acids. Trimming took off 6 bases at V and 4 bases at J, with 15 bases between the two ends. CDR1 is MNHNS and CDR2 is SASEGT in the germline V gene. For the CDR3, the DNA is TGTGCCAGCAGGAGCCAGGGTCGACGCTATGGCTACACCTTC. This translates into CASRSQGRRYGYTF.

The chain employs TRBV29-1 and TRBJ1-5; the D gene is possibly TRBD1 (5 bases). Germline-derived CDR1 and CDR2 are SQVTM and ANQGSEA. This CDR3 is built from 12 residues. The V end lost 5 bases, the J end lost 6 bases, and 11 bases lay between the germline ends. In nucleotides, the CDR3 is TGCAGCGTTAGGGACGGGAGTCAGCCCCAGCATTTT. It yields the protein CSVRDGSQPQHF.

The CDR3 loop reads CASSYSGAGGTDTQYF. The CDR3, as DNA: TGTGCCAGCAGTTACTCCGGTGCGGGGGGCACAGATACGCAGTATTTT. The chain uses TRBV6-6 and TRBJ2-3, with 7 bases identical to TRBD2. Germline trimming cut 0 bases from V and 1 base from J; bases unmatched to any gene: 4. The germline V gene has CDR1 MNHNY and CDR2 SVGAGI (reference sequence). The CDR3 is made up of 16 amino acids.

V and J are TRBV30 and TRBJ1-2; D remains unclear. Germline V gene data show CDR1 as GTSNPN and CDR2 as SVGIG (reference sequence). This CDR3 spans 12 amino acids. V shed 3 bases and J shed 9 bases, with 14 bases lying between them. As DNA, the CDR3 is TGTGCCTGGAGACCCGGGCCGGAAAGCTACACCTTC. Translating it yields CAWRPGPESYTF.

The CDR3 sequence: CASSTIGQAGPELFF. The CDR3 coding sequence is TGTGCCAGCAGCACAATCGGACAGGCTGGACCGGAACTGTTTTTT. This chain links TRBV7-2 with TRBJ1-4; 7 nucleotides match TRBD1. V lost 5 bases and J lost 12; bases outside the gene matches: 15. The germline V gene encodes CDR1 SGHTA and CDR2 FQGNSA. The CDR3 has 15 residues.

There are many counts of this clonotype. The gene calls are TRBV20-1 and TRBJ1-1; no clear D. The CDR3 has 11 residues. The V gene lost 5 bases and the J gene lost 5 bases, with 9 bases spanning the gap. Germline CDR1 and CDR2: DFQATT and SNEGSKA (reference sequence). The CDR3 DNA is TGCAGTGCTTCCGAACGGACTGAAGCTTTCTTT. Its protein product is CSASERTEAFF.

The chain links TRBV9 to TRBJ1-2, with 10 bases fitting TRBD1. Germline CDR1 is SGDLS and CDR2 is YYNGEE. V shed 4 bases, J shed 6 bases, and the junction held 12 bases outside the gene matches. CDR3 size: 16 residues. CDR3 in DNA: TGTGCCAGCAGCTACCATTTGACAGGGGGCGCCGATGGCTACACCTTC. Its protein product is CASSYHLTGGADGYTF. The whole variable domain, remainder taken from reference TRBV9 and TRBJ1-2, is DSGVTQTPKHLITATGQRVTLRCSPRSGDLSVYWYQQSLDQGLQFLIQYYNGEERAKGNILERFSAQQFPDLHSELNLSSLELGDSALYFCASSYHLTGGADGYTFGSGTRLTVV.

Many counts were recorded for this clonotype. The V and J genes are TRBV4-3 and TRBJ2-3, with no clear D. V was trimmed by 0 bases and J by 2 bases, leaving 6 bases between them. The V gene's germline CDR1 is LGHNA and CDR2 YSLEER. This CDR3 comprises 14 residues. The CDR3 region has the DNA TGCGCCAGCAGCCAAGAACCCGACACAGATACGCAGTATTTT. Its translation: CASSQEPDTDTQYF.

This chain links TRBV30 with TRBJ1-5; no clear D. The V end lost 7 bases, the J end lost 0 bases, and 10 bases lay between the germline ends. The germline V gene encodes CDR1 GTSNPN and CDR2 SVGIG (reference sequence). The CDR3 spans 13 residues. Written as DNA, the CDR3 is TGTGCCTCCTCTTCCCATAGCAATCAGCCCCAGCATTTT. Its translation is CASSSHSNQPQHF.

The chain uses TRBV20-1 and TRBJ2-2; a weak D match, TRBD2 (6 bases). CDR1 and CDR2 (germline): DFQATT, SNEGSKA (reference sequence). The CDR3 sequence is 15 residues long. Trimming removed 3 bases from V and 5 bases from J, with 16 bases in between. CDR3 bases: TGCAGTGCTAGTTCTCCGGGACGGGGGACCGGGGAGCTGTTTTTT. It encodes CSASSPGRGTGELFF.

The J gene is TRBJ2-7, the V gene TRBV28; no firm D call. The CDR3 is made up of 16 amino acids. Germline CDR1 and CDR2: MDHEN and SYDVKM. The V end lost 2 bases, the J end lost 3 bases, and 17 bases lay between the germline ends. The CDR3 reads CASSLNGIRPNYEQYF. CDR3 in DNA: TGTGCCAGCAGTTTAAATGGGATCAGGCCCAACTACGAGCAGTACTTC.

The V and J genes are TRBV27 and TRBJ2-2, with D unresolved. The germline V gene has CDR1 MNHEY and CDR2 SMNVEV (reference sequence). The CDR3 loop spans 13 amino acids. Trimming stripped 2 bases from V and 9 bases from J, with 10 bases between. The CDR3 reads CASSLGAGRELFF. In nucleotides, the CDR3 is TGTGCCAGCAGTTTAGGAGCAGGACGGGAGCTGTTTTTT.

V usage is TRBV3-1 and J usage is TRBJ2-2, with D possibly matching TRBD1 (5 bases). CDR1 and CDR2 (germline): LGHDT, YNNKEL (reference sequence). Trimming shortened V by 1 base and J by 7 bases, and 13 bases separated the two germline ends. The CDR3 has 15 residues. The CDR3 nucleotides read TGTGCCAGCAGCCAAGGGCTGGGTACAGGCGGGGAGCTGTTTTTT. Encoded protein: CASSQGLGTGGELFF. The full variable domain, its missing parts supplied by reference TRBV3-1 and TRBJ2-2, is DTAVSQTPKYLVTQMGNDKSIKCEQNLGHDTMYWYKQDSKKFLKIMFSYNNKELIINETVPNRFSPKSPDKAHLNLHINSLELGDSAVYFCASSQGLGTGGELFFGEGSRLTVL.

The chain joins TRBV5-4 to TRBJ2-2; TRBD1 matches at 10 bases. The CDR3 sequence is 16 residues long. After removal of 5 bases from V and 4 bases from J, the junction contained 8 bases not matched to a gene. The V gene's germline CDR1 is SGHNT and CDR2 YYREEE (reference sequence). The CDR3 spells CASSRQGAVSTGELFF. As DNA, the CDR3 is TGTGCCAGCAGTAGACAGGGGGCCGTTTCCACCGGGGAGCTGTTTTTT.

This clonotype was picked up a small number of times. CDR3 protein: CASSLSSGRAKETQYF. Here the CDR3 DNA reads TGTGCCAGCAGCTTATCTAGCGGGAGGGCCAAGGAGACCCAGTACTTC. This chain uses TRBV7-9 with TRBJ2-5; 12 bases fit TRBD2. The J segment lost 5 bases and the V segment lost 2 bases, leaving 6 bases of the junction unmatched. CDR3 length: 16 amino acids. The germline V gene has CDR1 SEHNR and CDR2 FQNEAQ (reference sequence).